This T cell receptor (beta chain) was profiled in a study of blood T cell repertoires in COVID-19. Study information: Researchers got acute and convalescent COVID-19 samples from the United States, Italy and Spain.

TCRdb's table, derived via immunoSEQ multiplex PCR, lists solely in-frame clones and lacks some. The sample shows more than 100,000 clones, 71% of them seen only once. CDR3 length equals 15 residues. CDR1 LNHDA and CDR2 SQIVND come from the germline V gene (reference sequence). V was cut by 3 bases and J by 6 bases, with 15 bases left in between. The receptor was isolated from a human donor with acute or convalescent COVID-19. The donor label of this sample is uncertain. The J gene is TRBJ1-5, the V gene TRBV19, with D unresolved. The sample was peripheral blood. The CDR3 protein is CASSIGRRRGQPQHF. Written as DNA, the CDR3 is TGTGCCAGTAGTATCGGGCGCCGGCGGGGTCAGCCCCAGCATTTT.